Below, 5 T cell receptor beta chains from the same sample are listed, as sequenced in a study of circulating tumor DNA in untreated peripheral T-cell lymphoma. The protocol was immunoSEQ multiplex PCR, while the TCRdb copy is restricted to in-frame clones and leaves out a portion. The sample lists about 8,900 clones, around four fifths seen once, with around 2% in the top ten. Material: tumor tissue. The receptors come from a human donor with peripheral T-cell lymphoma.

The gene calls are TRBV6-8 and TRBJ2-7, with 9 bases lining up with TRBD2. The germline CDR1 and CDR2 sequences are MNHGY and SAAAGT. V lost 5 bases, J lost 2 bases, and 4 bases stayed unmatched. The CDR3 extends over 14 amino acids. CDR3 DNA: TGTGCCAGCAGTGGACTAGCGCAAGCCTACGAGCAGTACTTC. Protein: CASSGLAQAYEQYF.

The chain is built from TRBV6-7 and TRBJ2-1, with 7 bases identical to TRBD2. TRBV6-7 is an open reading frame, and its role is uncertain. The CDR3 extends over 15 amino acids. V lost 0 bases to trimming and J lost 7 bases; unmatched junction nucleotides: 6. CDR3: CASSYSRGDLNEQFF. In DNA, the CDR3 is TGTGCCAGCAGTTACTCCCGGGGGGATTTAAATGAGCAGTTCTTC.

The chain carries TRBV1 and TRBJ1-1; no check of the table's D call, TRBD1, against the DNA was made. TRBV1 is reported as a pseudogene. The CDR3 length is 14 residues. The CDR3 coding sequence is TGCGCCAGCAGCCAAGTCTCAGGGGCCACTGAAGCTTTCTTT. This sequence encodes CASSQVSGATEAFF.

The CDR3, as DNA: TGCGCCAGCAGCCAGGGTCACAGGGACCTTTACTATGGCTACACCTTC. Protein sequence: CASSQGHRDLYYGYTF. The chain couples TRBV5-1 to TRBJ1-2; D perhaps matches TRBD1 (6 bases). The CDR3 sequence is 16 residues long. V was shortened by 4 bases and J by 3 bases, with 19 bases between the two germline ends. Germline V gives CDR1 SGHRS, CDR2 YFSETQ.

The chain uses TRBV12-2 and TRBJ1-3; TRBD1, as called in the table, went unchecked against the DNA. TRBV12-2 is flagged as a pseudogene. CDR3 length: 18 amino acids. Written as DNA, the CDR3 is TGTGCCACCGAAAGTGGACAGGGTATAAGGAAGTCTGGAAACACCATATATTTT. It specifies CATESGQGIRKSGNTIYF.